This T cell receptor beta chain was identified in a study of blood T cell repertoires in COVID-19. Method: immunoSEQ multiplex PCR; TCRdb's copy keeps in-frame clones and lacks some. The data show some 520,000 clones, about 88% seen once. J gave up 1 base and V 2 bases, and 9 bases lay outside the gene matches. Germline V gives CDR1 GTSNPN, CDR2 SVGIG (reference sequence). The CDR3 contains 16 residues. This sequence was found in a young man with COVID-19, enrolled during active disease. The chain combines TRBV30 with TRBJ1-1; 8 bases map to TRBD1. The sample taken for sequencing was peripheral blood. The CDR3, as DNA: TGTGCCTGGAGTAGTGGACAGGGAGGTGGGAACACTGAAGCTTTCTTT. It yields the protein CAWSSGQGGGNTEAFF.